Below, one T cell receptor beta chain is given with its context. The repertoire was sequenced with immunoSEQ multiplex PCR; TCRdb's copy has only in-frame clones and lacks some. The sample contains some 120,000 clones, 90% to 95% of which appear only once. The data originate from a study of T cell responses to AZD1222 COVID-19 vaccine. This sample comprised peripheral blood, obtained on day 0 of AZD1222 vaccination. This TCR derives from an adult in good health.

The CDR3 DNA sequence: TGTGCCAGCAGCCTGGGGGGGGAAAGCTATGGCTACACCTTC. Residues: CASSLGGESYGYTF. The chain combines TRBV9 with TRBJ1-2; D is possibly TRBD1 (5 bases). Between the trimmed V and J ends, which lost 4 bases and 4 bases, there was a span of 14 bases. Germline V CDR1 and CDR2: SGDLS, YYNGEE. The CDR3 spans 14 residues.